This TCR beta chain was sequenced for a study of cytomegalovirus exposure and HLA in healthy donors. Study at large: The early release's HLA-typed donors yielded 78 million or so unique TCRs.

Regarding this clone: Its target is not known.

General study findings and limits: Productive rates of about 87% or about 30% were seen for most TCR beta V segments in an earlier analysis.

This PCR relied on a set of 60 Vbeta primers and 13 Jbeta primers. Per the study methods: The count from a later analysis was tens of millions of unique TCR beta chains, about 10 million of them shared. Method: immunoSEQ multiplex PCR; TCRdb's copy keeps in-frame clones and lacks some. V, J and clone size derive from that table, while D and trimming were established from the DNA sequence. The sample has under 200,000 clones, over 65% seen once. Looked up from germline, CDR1 is MDHEN and CDR2 is SYDVKM. V was pared by 4 bases and J by 7 bases, with 14 bases between. The CDR3 totals 14 residues. J is TRBJ1-5 and V is TRBV28, with a tentative D call TRBD1 (6 bases). This clonotype originated in a woman aged 35 to 49 in good health and CMV-seropositive. Sequencing input: PBMCs. CDR3 region: CASSSSTGRQPQHF. CDR3 coding DNA: TGTGCCAGCAGTTCTAGTACAGGGAGACAGCCCCAGCATTTT.